These 14 T cell receptor beta chains share one sample of origin, sequenced in a study of cytomegalovirus exposure and HLA in healthy donors. The PCR contained 60 Vbeta and 13 Jbeta primers. Data came from immunoSEQ multiplex PCR; TCRdb stores just in-frame clones and leaves some out. The sample yields 150,000 to 250,000 clones, approximately 80% seen once. The sequenced sample consisted of PBMCs. The receptors were sampled from a boy between 2 and 15 years old in good health and CMV-seronegative.

The rearrangement uses TRBV6-5 and TRBJ2-7; TRBD2 matches at 16 bases. The germline V gene encodes CDR1 MNHEY and CDR2 SVGAGI. The CDR3 is 15 amino acids. V was clipped by 4 bases and J by 7 bases; unmatched bases: 4. CDR3: CASSSGLAGGVEQYF. The CDR3 DNA reads as TGTGCCAGCAGTTCGGGACTAGCGGGGGGGGTTGAGCAGTACTTC.

The CDR3: CASSFDTGSLNTEAFF. The CDR3 DNA sequence: TGTGCCAGCAGCTTTGATACAGGGTCTTTGAACACTGAAGCTTTCTTT. The chain employs TRBV7-9 and TRBJ1-1; D might be TRBD1 (6 bases). Germline V gene sequence: CDR1 SEHNR, CDR2 FQNEAQ (reference sequence). The CDR3 is made up of 16 amino acids. The V end was cut by 3 bases, the J end by 0 bases, with 14 bases between.

The chain uses TRBV28 and TRBJ2-1, with D maybe TRBD1 (6 bases). V shed 5 bases and J shed 6 bases, with 17 bases lying between them. The CDR3 is 15 amino acids. Germline-derived CDR1 and CDR2 are MDHEN and SYDVKM. This chain's CDR3 is CASSPGDRQRNEQFF. DNA for the CDR3: TGTGCCAGCAGTCCAGGGGATAGACAACGCAATGAGCAGTTCTTC.

This clone came up a few times. This chain links TRBV19 with TRBJ1-5, with D possibly matching TRBD1 (5 bases). In germline, CDR1 is LNHDA, CDR2 SQIVND (reference sequence). Between the trimmed V and J ends, which lost 2 bases and 6 bases, there was a span of 17 bases. There are 16 residues in the CDR3. The CDR3 sequence is CASSIIRQLHSQPQHF. The CDR3 DNA sequence: TGTGCCAGTAGTATAATTAGACAGCTACACTCTCAGCCCCAGCATTTT.

The chain is built from TRBV18 and TRBJ2-1; TRBD2 agrees at 13 bases. Germline values: CDR1 KGHSH, CDR2 LQKENI. CDR3 length: 16 amino acids. The V and J ends lost 4 bases and 3 bases, in that order; junction bases with no gene match: 3. CDR3 residues: CASSLGLAGVYNEQFF. The DNA for the CDR3 is TGTGCCAGCTCACTAGGACTAGCGGGAGTCTACAATGAGCAGTTCTTC.

V and J are TRBV19 and TRBJ2-3; TRBD2 matches at 10 bases. Per germline, CDR1 LNHDA and CDR2 SQIVND (reference sequence). V shed 6 bases, J shed 5 bases, and the junction held 5 bases outside the gene matches. CDR3 length: 14 residues. CDR3 residues: CASRAGGLGDTQYF. CDR3 DNA: TGTGCCAGTAGAGCGGGGGGGCTCGGAGATACGCAGTATTTT.

This clone was picked up one time. V usage is TRBV11-2 and J usage is TRBJ2-5, with 12 positions matching TRBD2. The CDR3 extends over 15 amino acids. Unmatched junction bases numbered 11, after V lost 11 bases and J lost 4 bases. Per the germline V gene, CDR1 is SGHAT and CDR2 is FQNNGV. The CDR3 sequence is CAEGGLAGGGETQYF. The CDR3 nucleotides are TGTGCCGAGGGAGGGCTAGCGGGGGGGGGAGAGACCCAGTACTTC. The full variable domain, rest sourced from reference TRBV11-2 and TRBJ2-5, is EAGVAQSPRYKIIEKRQSVAFWCNPISGHATLYWYQQILGQGPKLLIQFQNNGVVDDSQLPKDRFSAERLKGVDSTLKIQPAKLEDSAVYLCAEGGLAGGGETQYFGPGTRLLVL.

The chain is built from TRBV6-5 and TRBJ2-7; D is perhaps TRBD1 (7 bases). CDR1 and CDR2 (germline): MNHEY, SVGAGI. This CDR3 has 15 amino acids. V was trimmed by 5 bases and J by 0 bases, leaving 14 bases between them. The CDR3 bases are TGTGCCAGCAGTCCCTTCAGGGGGGACTCCTACGAGCAGTACTTC. This sequence encodes CASSPFRGDSYEQYF.

The genes are TRBV13 and TRBJ1-2, with TRBD1 matching over 7 bases. CDR1 PRHDT and CDR2 FYEKMQ come from the germline V gene (reference sequence). The V gene end was trimmed by 0 bases and the J gene end by 4 bases; junction bases not matched to a gene: 2. The CDR3 covers 14 residues. CDR3 nucleotides: TGTGCCAGCAGCTTAGGCAGGGGGGTCTATGGCTACACCTTC. It yields the protein CASSLGRGVYGYTF. Drawing the rest from reference TRBV13 and TRBJ1-2, the complete variable domain is AAGVIQSPRHLIKEKRETATLKCYPIPRHDTVYWYQQGPGQDPQFLISFYEKMQSDKGSIPDRFSAQQFSDYHSELNMSSLELGDSALYFCASSLGRGVYGYTFGSGTRLTVV.

The J gene is TRBJ1-4, the V gene TRBV18, with TRBD1 matching 7 bases. The germline gives CDR1 KGHSH, CDR2 LQKENI. The CDR3 contains 15 residues. V was pared by 3 bases and J by 1 base, with 2 bases of the junction left unmatched. The CDR3 loop is CASSPRQGTNEKLFF. The CDR3 region has the DNA TGTGCCAGCTCACCGCGACAGGGAACTAATGAAAAACTGTTTTTT.

The chain has TRBV7-2 and TRBJ1-5; weak D call: TRBD1 (6 bases). Germline V gene sequence: CDR1 SGHTA, CDR2 FQGNSA. This CDR3 is 14 amino acids long. V shed 5 bases and J shed 2 bases, with 10 bases lying between them. The CDR3 is CASSQRQGNQPQHF. CDR3 DNA sequence: TGTGCCAGCAGCCAACGACAGGGCAATCAGCCCCAGCATTTT.

This clone was observed a handful of times. V gene TRBV4-3 combines with J gene TRBJ1-1; no clear D gene. The CDR3 has 14 amino acids. Trimming pared 0 bases from V and 7 bases from J, leaving 12 bases between. CDR1 and CDR2 (germline): LGHNA, YSLEER. CDR3 in DNA: TGCGCCAGCAGCCAAGAAAGGTCAGCGTATGAAGCTTTCTTT. Its protein product is CASSQERSAYEAFF.

V usage is TRBV9 and J usage is TRBJ2-7; 10 bases are shared with TRBD2. The CDR3 runs 16 residues. Trimming removed 4 bases from V and 2 bases from J; junction bases left unmatched: 9. In germline, CDR1 is SGDLS, CDR2 YYNGEE. The CDR3 protein is CASSPGLAVTTYEQYF. CDR3 in DNA: TGTGCCAGCAGCCCCGGACTAGCGGTCACAACCTACGAGCAGTACTTC. Full variable domain (missing parts from reference TRBV9 and TRBJ2-7): DSGVTQTPKHLITATGQRVTLRCSPRSGDLSVYWYQQSLDQGLQFLIQYYNGEERAKGNILERFSAQQFPDLHSELNLSSLELGDSALYFCASSPGLAVTTYEQYFGPGTRLTVT.

The chain has TRBV30 and TRBJ2-2, with 7 bases matching TRBD1. The trim removed 7 bases at V and 4 bases at J, leaving 6 bases unmatched. The CDR3 runs to 13 residues. Germline V CDR1 and CDR2: GTSNPN, SVGIG (reference sequence). DNA of the CDR3: TGTGCCTCCGGGACAGCGCTCACCGGGGAGCTGTTTTTT. It translates to CASGTALTGELFF. Full variable domain (missing parts from reference TRBV30 and TRBJ2-2): SQTIHQWPATLVQPVGSPLSLECTVEGTSNPNLYWYRQAAGRGLQLLFYSVGIGQISSEVPQNLSASRPQDRQFILSSKKLLLSDSGFYLCASGTALTGELFFGEGSRLTVL.